The table lists the clone carrying this TCR beta chain with many counts. Its antigen is unknown. TCRdb re-analysed the reads in MiXCR, keeping a single row per CDR3 protein. Of approximately 190,000 distinct CDR3 sequences in the sample, roughly 9% were seen once. These data originate in a study of T cell repertoires in cytomegalovirus infection. The overall study: Matching HLA type, along with CMV infection, was indicated by public TCR beta signatures. Study-level results: Individuals carrying CMV plus the relevant HLA were identified by cumulative frequency of public TCR beta families. HLA-C-restricted CMV-specific TCR beta clonotypes were dominant in the ex vivo response.

This CDR3 spans 14 amino acids. V was shortened by 7 bases and J by 7 bases, with 17 bases between the two germline ends. Germline-derived CDR1 and CDR2 are MNHEY and SVGEGT. The sequence derives from a human donor in good health (CMV status not recorded). Some clones in this sample may be carry-over from other donors' samples. This chain joins TRBV6-2 or TRBV6-3 and TRBJ2-1; the D call may be TRBD1 or TRBD2 (5 bases each). Sequencing input: PBMCs. CDR3: CASTGSGRINEQFF. The DNA of the CDR3 is TGTGCCAGCACCGGATCGGGACGGATTAATGAGCAGTTCTTC.